The clone carrying this TCR beta chain has a count of ten or more. Its antigen is not known. The sample is drawn from a study of regulatory T cells in long-lasting Graves disease. Findings and caveats of the study: Persistent disease preferred TRBV28, TRBJ1-2 and TRBJ2-5.

The germline gives CDR1 MNHNS, CDR2 SASEGT. Trimming took 7 bases from V and 7 from J, leaving 17 bases between them. This CDR3 is 15 amino acids long. Time point here: newly diagnosed GD, antithyroid drugs for less than 3 months. PBMC RNA served as the TCR library source. Graves' disease diagnosis relied on American Thyroid Association guidelines. Building the TCR beta libraries relied on iRepertoire HTBI primers, and CDR3 regions underwent Arm-PCR. TCRdb processed the multiplex PCR reads anew with MiXCR; each CDR3 protein has one entry. The sample has approximately 470,000 distinct CDR3 sequences, roughly 16% seen once. The data were also submitted as part of a second study, on T cells in Graves' hyperthyroidism and ophthalmopathy.

This chain connects TRBV6-1 to TRBJ1-6; D might be TRBD1 (6 bases). Sequenced here: peripheral blood mononuclear cells (PBMCs), sampled at new diagnosis, from a patient treated with antithyroid drugs. The receptor was isolated from a man aged 35 to 55 with Graves disease. The CDR3 region has the DNA TGTGCCAGCACTGACAGGAGGTCGGGAAATTCACCCCTCCACTTT. As protein: CASTDRRSGNSPLHF.